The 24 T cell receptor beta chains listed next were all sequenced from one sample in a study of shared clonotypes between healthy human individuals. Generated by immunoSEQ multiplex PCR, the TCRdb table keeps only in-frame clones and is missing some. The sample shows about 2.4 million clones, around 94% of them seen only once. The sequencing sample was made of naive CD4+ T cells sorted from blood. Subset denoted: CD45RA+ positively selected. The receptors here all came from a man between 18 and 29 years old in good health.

The CDR3 spells CASSKDQGSYGYTF. DNA for the CDR3: TGCGCCAGCAGCAAGGATCAGGGGAGCTATGGCTACACCTTC. V and J are TRBV5-1 and TRBJ1-2, with D perhaps TRBD1 (6 bases). CDR1 and CDR2 from the germline V gene are SGHRS and YFSETQ. Trimming shortened V by 4 bases and J by 4 bases, and 14 bases separated the two germline ends. The CDR3 is made up of 14 amino acids.

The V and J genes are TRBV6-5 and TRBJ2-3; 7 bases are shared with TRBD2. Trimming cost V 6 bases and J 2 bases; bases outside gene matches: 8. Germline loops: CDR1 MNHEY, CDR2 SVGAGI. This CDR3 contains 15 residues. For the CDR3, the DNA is TGTGCCAGCAGGGGCGGGAGAGCCCTCACAGATACGCAGTATTTT. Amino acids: CASRGGRALTDTQYF.

Here the CDR3 reads CASSHTDRGRTEAFF. For the CDR3, the DNA is TGCGCCAGCAGCCACACTGACAGGGGGAGAACTGAAGCTTTCTTT. J is TRBJ1-1 and V is TRBV4-3; 9 nucleotides agree with TRBD1. Germline trimming cut 3 bases from V and 5 bases from J; bases unmatched to any gene: 7. Germline lookup yields CDR1 LGHNA and CDR2 YSLEER. The CDR3 is 15 residues long.

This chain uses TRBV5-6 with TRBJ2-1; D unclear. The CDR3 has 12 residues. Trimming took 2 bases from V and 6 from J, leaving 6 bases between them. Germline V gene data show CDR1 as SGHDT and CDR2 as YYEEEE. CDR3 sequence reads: CASSFALNEQFF. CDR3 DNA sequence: TGTGCCAGCAGCTTCGCCCTCAATGAGCAGTTCTTC.

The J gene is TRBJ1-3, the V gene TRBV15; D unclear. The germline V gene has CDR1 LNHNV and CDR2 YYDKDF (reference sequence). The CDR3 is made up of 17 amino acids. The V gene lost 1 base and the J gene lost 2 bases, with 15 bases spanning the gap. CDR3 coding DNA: TGTGCCACCAGCAGAGGCGTTAGTTGGGTAACTGGAAACACCATATATTTT. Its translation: CATSRGVSWVTGNTIYF.

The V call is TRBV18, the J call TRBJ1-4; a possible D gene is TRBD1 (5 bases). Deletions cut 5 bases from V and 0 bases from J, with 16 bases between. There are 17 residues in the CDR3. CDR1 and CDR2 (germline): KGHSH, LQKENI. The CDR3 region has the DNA TGTGCCAGCTCATCAACGGGTGGAGGGGCAACTAATGAAAAACTGTTTTTT. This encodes CASSSTGGGATNEKLFF.

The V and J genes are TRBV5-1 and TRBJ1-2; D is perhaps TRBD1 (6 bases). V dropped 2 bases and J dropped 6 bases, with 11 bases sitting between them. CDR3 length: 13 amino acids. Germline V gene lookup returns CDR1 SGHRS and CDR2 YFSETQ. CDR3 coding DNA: TGCGCCAGCAGCTTTGGGGGCGAGAATGGCTACACCTTC. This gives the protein CASSFGGENGYTF. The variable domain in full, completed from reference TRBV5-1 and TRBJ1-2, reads KAGVTQTPRYLIKTRGQQVTLSCSPISGHRSVSWYQQTPGQGLQFLFEYFSETQRNKGNFPGRFSGRQFSNSRSEMNVSTLELGDSALYLCASSFGGENGYTFGSGTRLTVV.

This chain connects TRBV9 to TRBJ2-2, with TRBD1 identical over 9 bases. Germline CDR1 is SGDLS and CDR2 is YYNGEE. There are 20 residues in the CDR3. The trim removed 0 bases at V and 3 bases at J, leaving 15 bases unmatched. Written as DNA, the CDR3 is TGTGCCAGCAGCGTAGCTTGGGCGACAGGGGGACGTCTGCACACCGGGGAGCTGTTTTTT. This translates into CASSVAWATGGRLHTGELFF.

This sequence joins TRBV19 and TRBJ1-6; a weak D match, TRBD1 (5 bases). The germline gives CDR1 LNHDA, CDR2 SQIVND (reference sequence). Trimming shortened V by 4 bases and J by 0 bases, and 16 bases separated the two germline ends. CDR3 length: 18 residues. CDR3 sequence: CASSTTGAESSYNSPLHF. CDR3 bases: TGTGCCAGTAGTACGACTGGGGCCGAGAGCTCCTATAATTCACCCCTCCACTTT.

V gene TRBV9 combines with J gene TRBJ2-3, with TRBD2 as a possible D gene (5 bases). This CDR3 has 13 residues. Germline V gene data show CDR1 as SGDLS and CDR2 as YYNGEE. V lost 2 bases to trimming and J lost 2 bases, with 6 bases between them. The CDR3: CASSVDYTDTQYF. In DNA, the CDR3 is TGTGCCAGCAGCGTTGACTACACAGATACGCAGTATTTT.

CDR3 loop: CASSSGLAGSGELFF. DNA for the CDR3: TGTGCCAGCAGTTCTGGACTAGCGGGTTCCGGGGAGCTGTTTTTT. The rearrangement joins TRBV7-9 to TRBJ2-2, with TRBD2 matching over 11 bases. The CDR3 runs to 15 residues. CDR1 is SEHNR and CDR2 is FQNEAQ in the germline V gene (reference sequence). J lost 6 bases, V lost 6 bases, and 6 bases had no gene match.

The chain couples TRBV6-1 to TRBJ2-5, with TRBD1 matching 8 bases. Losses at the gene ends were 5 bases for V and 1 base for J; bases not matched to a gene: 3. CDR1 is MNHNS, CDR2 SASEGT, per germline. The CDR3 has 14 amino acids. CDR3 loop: CASSLTGAQETQYF. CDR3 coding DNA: TGTGCCAGCAGTTTGACAGGGGCCCAAGAGACCCAGTACTTC.

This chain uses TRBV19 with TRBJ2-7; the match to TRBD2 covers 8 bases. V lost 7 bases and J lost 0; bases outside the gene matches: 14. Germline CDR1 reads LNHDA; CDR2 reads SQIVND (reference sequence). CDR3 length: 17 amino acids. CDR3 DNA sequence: TGTGCCAGTAATACAGACGAGAAGCGGGAGCACTCCTACGAGCAGTACTTC. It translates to CASNTDEKREHSYEQYF.

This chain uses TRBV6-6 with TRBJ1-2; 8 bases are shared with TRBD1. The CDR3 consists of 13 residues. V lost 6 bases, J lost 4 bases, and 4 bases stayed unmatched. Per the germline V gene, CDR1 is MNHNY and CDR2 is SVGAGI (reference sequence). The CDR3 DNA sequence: TGTGCCAGCAGCCCGGACAGGGCCTATGGCTACACCTTC. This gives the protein CASSPDRAYGYTF.

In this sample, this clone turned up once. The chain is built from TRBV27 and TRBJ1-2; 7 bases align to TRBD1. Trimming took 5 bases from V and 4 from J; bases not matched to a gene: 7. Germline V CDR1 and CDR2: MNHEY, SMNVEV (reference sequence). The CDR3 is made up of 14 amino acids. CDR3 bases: TGTGCCAGCAGTCCCAGGGGGAAAGCCTATGGCTACACCTTC. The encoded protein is CASSPRGKAYGYTF.

The CDR3 region is CASSELAGISYNEQFF. The CDR3 coding sequence is TGTGCCAGCAGTGAACTAGCGGGAATATCCTACAATGAGCAGTTCTTC. The chain is built from TRBV2 and TRBJ2-1; 9 bases map to TRBD2. V shed 2 bases and J 1 base; nucleotides not matched to a gene: 3. The CDR3 is 16 residues long. Germline CDR1 is SNHLY and CDR2 is FYNNEI.

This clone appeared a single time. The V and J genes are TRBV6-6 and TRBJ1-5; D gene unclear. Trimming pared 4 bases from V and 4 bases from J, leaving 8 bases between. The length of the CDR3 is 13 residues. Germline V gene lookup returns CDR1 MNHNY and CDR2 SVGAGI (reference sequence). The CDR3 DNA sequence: TGTGCCAGCAGTTTATGGGAAAATCAGCCCCAGCATTTT. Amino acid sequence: CASSLWENQPQHF.

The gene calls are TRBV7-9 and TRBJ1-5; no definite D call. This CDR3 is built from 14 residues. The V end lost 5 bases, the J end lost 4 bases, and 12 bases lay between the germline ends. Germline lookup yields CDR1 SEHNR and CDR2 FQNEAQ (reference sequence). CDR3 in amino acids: CASSPIQVNQPQHF. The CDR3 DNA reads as TGTGCCAGCAGCCCAATTCAGGTGAATCAGCCCCAGCATTTT.

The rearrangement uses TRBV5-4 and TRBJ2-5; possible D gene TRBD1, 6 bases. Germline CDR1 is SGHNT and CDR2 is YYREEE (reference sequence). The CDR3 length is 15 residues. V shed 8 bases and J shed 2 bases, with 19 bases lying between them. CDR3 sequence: CASRLGRTAQETQYF. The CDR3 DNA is TGTGCCAGTAGACTGGGTAGGACAGCACAAGAGACCCAGTACTTC.

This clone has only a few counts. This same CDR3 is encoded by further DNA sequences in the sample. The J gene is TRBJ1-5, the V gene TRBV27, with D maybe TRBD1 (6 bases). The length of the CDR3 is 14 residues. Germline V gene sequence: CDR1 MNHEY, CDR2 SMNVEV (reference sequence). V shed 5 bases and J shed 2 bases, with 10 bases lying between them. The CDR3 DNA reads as TGTGCCAGCAGTCTTTCAGGGGGCAATCAGCCCCAGCATTTT. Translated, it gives CASSLSGGNQPQHF.

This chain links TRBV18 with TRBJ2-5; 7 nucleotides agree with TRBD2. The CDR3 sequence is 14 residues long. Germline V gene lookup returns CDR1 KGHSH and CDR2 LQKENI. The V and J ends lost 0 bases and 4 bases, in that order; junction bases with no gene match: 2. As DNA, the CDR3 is TGTGCCAGCTCACCACCGACTAGCCCAGAGACCCAGTACTTC. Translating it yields CASSPPTSPETQYF.

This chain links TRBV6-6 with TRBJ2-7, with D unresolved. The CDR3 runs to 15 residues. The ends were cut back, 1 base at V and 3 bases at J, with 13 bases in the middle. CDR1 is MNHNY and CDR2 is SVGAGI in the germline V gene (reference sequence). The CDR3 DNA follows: TGTGCCAGCAGTTACTTCCTCGGCCTATTCTACGAGCAGTACTTC. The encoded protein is CASSYFLGLFYEQYF.

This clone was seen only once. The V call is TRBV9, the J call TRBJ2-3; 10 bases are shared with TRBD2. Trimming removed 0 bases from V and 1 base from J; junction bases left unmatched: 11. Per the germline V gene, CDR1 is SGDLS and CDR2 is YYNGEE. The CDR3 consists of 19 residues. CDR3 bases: TGTGCCAGCAGCGTAGTGGGGAGTCTAGCGGGAGAGGGCACAGATACGCAGTATTTT. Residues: CASSVVGSLAGEGTDTQYF.

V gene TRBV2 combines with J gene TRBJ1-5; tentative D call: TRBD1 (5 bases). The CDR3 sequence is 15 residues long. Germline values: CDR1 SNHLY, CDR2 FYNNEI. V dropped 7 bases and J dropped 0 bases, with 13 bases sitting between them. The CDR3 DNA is TGTGCCAGCAATCAGGGAATGAGTAGCAATCAGCCCCAGCATTTT. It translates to CASNQGMSSNQPQHF.